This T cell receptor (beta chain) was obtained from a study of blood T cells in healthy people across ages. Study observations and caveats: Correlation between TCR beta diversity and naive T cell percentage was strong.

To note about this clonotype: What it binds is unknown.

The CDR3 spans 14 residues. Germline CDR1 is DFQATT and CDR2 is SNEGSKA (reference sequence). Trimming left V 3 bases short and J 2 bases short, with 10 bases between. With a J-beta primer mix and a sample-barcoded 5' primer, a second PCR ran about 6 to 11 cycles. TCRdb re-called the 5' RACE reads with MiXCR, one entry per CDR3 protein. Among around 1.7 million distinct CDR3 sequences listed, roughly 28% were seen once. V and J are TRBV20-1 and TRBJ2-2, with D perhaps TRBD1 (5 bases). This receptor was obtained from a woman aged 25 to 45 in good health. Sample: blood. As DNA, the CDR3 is TGCAGTGCTAGCCCGCAGGGAAACACCGGGGAGCTGTTTTTT. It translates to CSASPQGNTGELFF.